This T cell receptor beta chain was sequenced for a study of T-cell reconstitution after alpha-beta-depleted transplantation in children. V gave up 5 bases and J gave up 3 bases, with 11 bases separating them. The CDR3 covers 13 residues. This clonotype showed up just a few times. Its antigen is not identified. This sample's TCRbeta library carried unique molecular identifier barcodes. Using its own MiXCR run on the PCR reads, TCRdb lists one record per CDR3 protein. This sample has a few hundred thousand distinct CDR3 sequences, with approximately 13% found just once. General study results and limits: T-cell numbers and diversity, one year after transplant, stemmed largely from T cells that were newly produced. Several hundred expanded graft clones reportedly supplied alpha-beta T cells about two months after transplant. High day-60 TCRbeta diversity in some patients came from surviving recipient T cells and thymic progenitors.

This specimen consisted of PBMCs, mostly from graft donor cells, obtained 360 days after TCRalphabeta/CD19-depleted stem cell transplant. This sequence joins TRBV12-3 or TRBV12-4 and TRBJ2-7, with TRBD2 as a possible D gene (5 bases). The clonotype was recovered from a male patient younger than 18 who had a stem cell transplant for acute myeloid leukemia, so the T cells may come from the graft donor. The CDR3 loop is CASSSRRGYEQYF. In DNA, the CDR3 is TGTGCCAGCAGTAGTAGACGGGGCTACGAGCAGTACTTC.